This TCR beta chain was sequenced during a study of T cell clusters in autoimmune cytopenias. A note on this clonotype: Its antigen is not identified.

This CDR3 region has 14 residues. Germline V CDR1 and CDR2: SQVTM, ANQGSEA. Study results and caveats: Clustering suggested that physiological T cell clusters were missing in primary autoimmune cytopenia patients. Exclusive TRB clusters were around 2.9-fold more numerous in healthy donors than in active autoimmune hepatitis.

One tube held mixed TRB-A and TRB-B primer pools for touch-down PCR. From its re-call of the multiplex PCR reads, TCRdb lists each CDR3 protein once, without DNA. This repertoire includes more than 4,000 distinct CDR3 sequences. Some 38,000 genome equivalents of blood DNA were amplified for TRB. These same records also appear under a second study, on T cell repertoires in aging, cancer and after chemotherapy. That work adds: About 9.1 million TCR reads were in the whole dataset.

V usage is TRBV29-1 and J usage is TRBJ2-7; TCRdb indicates TRBD2, and absent DNA this call remains unverified. This receptor was taken from a human donor in good health. Sequencing input: peripheral blood. The chain's CDR3 is CSVDPGTGGDEQYF.